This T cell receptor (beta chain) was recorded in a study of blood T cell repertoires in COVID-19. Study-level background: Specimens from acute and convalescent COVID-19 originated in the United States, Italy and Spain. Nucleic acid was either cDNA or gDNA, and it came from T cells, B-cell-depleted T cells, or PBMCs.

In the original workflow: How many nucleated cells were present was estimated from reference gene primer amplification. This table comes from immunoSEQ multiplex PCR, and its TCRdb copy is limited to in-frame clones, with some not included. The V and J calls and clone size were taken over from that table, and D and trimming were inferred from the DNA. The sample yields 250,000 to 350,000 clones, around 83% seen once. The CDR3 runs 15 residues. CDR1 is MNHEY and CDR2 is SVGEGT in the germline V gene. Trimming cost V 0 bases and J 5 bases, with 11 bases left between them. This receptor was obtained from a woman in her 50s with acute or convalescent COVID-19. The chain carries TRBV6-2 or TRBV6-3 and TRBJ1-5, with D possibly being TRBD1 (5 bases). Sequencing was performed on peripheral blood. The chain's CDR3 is CASSYSKQGYQPQHF. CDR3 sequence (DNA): TGTGCCAGCAGTTACTCGAAGCAGGGATATCAGCCCCAGCATTTT.